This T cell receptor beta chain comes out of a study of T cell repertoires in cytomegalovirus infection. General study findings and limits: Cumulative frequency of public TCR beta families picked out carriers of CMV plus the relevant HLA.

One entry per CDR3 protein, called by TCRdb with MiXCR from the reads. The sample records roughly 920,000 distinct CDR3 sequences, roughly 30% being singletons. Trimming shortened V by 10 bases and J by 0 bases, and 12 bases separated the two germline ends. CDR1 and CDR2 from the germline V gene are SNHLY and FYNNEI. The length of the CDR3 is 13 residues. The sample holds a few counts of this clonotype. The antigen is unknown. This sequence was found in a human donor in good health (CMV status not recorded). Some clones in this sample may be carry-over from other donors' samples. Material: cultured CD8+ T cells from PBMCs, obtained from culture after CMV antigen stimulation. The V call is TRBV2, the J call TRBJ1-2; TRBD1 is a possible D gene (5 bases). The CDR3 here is CAIPRDANYGYTF. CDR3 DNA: TGTGCCATTCCACGGGACGCTAACTATGGCTACACCTTC.